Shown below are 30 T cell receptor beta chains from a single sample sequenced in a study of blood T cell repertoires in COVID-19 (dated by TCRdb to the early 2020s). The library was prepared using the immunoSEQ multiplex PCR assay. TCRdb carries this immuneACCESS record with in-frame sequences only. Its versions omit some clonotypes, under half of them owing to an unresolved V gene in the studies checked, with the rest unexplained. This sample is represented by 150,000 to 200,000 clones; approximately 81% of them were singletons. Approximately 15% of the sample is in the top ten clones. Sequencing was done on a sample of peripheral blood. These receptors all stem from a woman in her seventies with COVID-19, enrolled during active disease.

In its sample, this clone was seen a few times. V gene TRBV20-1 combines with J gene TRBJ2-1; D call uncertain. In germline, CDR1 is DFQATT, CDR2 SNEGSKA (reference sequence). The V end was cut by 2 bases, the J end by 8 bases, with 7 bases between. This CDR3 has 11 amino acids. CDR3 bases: TGCAGTGCTAGAATTTTAGATGAGCAGTTCTTC. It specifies CSARILDEQFF.

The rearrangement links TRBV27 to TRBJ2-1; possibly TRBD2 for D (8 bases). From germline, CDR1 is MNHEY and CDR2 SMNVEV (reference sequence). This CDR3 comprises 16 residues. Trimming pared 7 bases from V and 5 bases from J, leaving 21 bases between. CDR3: CASTNLAGGQHNEQFF. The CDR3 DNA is TGTGCCAGCACCAACTTGGCGGGGGGACAGCACAATGAGCAGTTCTTC.

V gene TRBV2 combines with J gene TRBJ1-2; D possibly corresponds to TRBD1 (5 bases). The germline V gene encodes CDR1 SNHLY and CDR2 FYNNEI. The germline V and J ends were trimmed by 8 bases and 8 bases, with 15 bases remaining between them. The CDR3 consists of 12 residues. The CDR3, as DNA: TGTGCCAGCGAGGATGACAGATACGGCTACACCTTC. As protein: CASEDDRYGYTF.

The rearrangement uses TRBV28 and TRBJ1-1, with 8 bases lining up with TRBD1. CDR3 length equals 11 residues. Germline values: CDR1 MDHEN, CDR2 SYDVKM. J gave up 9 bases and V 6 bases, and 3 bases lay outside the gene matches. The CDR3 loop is CASRGDRQAFF. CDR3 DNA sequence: TGTGCCAGCAGGGGGGACAGGCAAGCTTTCTTT. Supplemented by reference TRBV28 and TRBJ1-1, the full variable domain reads DVKVTQSSRYLVKRTGEKVFLECVQDMDHENMFWYRQDPGLGLRLIYFSYDVKMKEKGDIPEGYSVSREKKERFSLILESASTNQTSMYLCASRGDRQAFFGQGTRLTVV.

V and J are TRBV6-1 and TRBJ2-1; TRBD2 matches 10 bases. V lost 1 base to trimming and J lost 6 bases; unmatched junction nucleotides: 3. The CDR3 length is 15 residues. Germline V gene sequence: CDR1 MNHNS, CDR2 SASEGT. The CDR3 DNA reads TGTGCCAGCAGTGAAGTCAGGACTAGCGGCAATGAGCAGTTCTTC. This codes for CASSEVRTSGNEQFF.

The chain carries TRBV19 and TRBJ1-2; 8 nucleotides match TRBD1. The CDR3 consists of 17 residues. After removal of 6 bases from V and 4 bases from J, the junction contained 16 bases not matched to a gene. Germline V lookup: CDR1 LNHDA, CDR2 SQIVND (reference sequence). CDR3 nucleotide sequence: TGTGCCAGTAGCCCGTCTACGGGACAGGCTACCTCCTATGGCTACACCTTC. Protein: CASSPSTGQATSYGYTF.

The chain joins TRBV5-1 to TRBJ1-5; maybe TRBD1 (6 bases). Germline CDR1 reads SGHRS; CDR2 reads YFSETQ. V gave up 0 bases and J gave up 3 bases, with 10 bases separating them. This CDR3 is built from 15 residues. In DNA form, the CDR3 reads TGCGCCAGCAGCTTGGACGGACAGCACAATCAGCCCCAGCATTTT. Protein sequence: CASSLDGQHNQPQHF.

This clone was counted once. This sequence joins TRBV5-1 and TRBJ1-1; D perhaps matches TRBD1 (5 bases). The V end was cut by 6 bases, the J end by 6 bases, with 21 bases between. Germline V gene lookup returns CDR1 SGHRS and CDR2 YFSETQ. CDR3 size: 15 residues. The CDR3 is CASMPRGVGNAEAFF. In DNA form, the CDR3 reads TGCGCCAGCATGCCAAGGGGCGTAGGAAACGCTGAAGCTTTCTTT.

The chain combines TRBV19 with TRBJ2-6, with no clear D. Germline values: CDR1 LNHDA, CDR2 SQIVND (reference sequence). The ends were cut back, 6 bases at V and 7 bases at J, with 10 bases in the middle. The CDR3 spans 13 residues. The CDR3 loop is CASRLNLANVLTF. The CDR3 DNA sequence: TGTGCCAGTAGACTAAATCTCGCCAACGTCCTGACTTTC.

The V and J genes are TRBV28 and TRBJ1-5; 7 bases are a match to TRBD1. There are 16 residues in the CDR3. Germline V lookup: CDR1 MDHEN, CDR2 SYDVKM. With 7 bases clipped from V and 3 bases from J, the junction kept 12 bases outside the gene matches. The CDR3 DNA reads TGTGCCAGCAACACAATGGTGGGACAGCTCAATCAGCCCCAGCATTTT. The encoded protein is CASNTMVGQLNQPQHF.

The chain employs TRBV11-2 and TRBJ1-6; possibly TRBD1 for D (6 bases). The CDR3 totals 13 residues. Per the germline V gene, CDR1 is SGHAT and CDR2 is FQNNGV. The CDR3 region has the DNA TGTGTATGGGGGAGGGGGAATAATTCACCCCTCCACTTT. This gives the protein CVWGRGNNSPLHF.

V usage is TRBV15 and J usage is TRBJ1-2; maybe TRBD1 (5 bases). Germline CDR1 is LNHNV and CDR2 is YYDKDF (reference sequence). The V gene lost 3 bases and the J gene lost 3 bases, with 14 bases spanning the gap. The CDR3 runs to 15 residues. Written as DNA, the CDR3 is TGTGCCACCAGCAGGGGGGAGGGTGTCGACTATGGCTACACCTTC. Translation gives CATSRGEGVDYGYTF.

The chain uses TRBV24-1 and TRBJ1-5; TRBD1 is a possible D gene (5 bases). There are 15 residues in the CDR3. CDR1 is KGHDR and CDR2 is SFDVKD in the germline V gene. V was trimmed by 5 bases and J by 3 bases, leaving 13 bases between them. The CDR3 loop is CATSVGEGANQPQHF. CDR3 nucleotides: TGTGCCACCAGTGTAGGTGAAGGGGCCAATCAGCCCCAGCATTTT.

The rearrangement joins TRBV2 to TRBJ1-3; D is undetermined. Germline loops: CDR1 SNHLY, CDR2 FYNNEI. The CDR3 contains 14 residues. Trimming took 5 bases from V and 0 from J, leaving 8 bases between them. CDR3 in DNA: TGTGCCAGCAGTTTCGAGGTCTCTGGAAACACCATATATTTT. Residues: CASSFEVSGNTIYF.

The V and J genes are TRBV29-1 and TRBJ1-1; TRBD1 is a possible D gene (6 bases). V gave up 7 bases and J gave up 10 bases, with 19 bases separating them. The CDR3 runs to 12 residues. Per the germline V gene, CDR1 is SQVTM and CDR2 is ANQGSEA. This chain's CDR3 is CSGYRAGIGAFF. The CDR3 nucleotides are TGCAGCGGTTACAGGGCCGGCATAGGAGCTTTCTTT.

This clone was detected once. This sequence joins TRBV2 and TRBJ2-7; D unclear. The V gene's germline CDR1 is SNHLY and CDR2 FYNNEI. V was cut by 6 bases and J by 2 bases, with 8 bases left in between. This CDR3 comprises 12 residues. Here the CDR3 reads CASRPDTYEQYF. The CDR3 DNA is TGTGCCAGCAGACCAGACACCTACGAGCAGTACTTC.

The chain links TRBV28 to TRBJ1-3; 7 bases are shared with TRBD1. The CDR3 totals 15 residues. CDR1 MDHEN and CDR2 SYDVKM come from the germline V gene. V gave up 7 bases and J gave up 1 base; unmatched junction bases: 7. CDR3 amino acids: CASTEQGPSGNTIYF. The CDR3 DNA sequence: TGTGCCAGCACCGAACAGGGGCCGTCTGGAAACACCATATATTTT.

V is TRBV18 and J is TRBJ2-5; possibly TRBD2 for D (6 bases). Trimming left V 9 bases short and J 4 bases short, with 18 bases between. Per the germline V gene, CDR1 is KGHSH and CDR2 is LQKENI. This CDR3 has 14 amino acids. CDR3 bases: TGTGCCAGTCGAAAATCACCCGGGGGAGAGACCCAGTACTTC. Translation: CASRKSPGGETQYF.

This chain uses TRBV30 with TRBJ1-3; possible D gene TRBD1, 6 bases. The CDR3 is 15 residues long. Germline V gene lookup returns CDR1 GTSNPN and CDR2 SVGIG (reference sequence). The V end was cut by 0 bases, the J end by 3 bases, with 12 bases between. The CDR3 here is CAWSVPVRGGNTIYF. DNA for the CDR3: TGTGCCTGGAGTGTACCTGTCAGGGGTGGAAACACCATATATTTT.

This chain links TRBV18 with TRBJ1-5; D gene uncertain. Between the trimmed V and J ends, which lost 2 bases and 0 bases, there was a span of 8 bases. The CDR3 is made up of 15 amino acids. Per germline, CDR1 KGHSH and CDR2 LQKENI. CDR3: CASSPENYSNQPQHF. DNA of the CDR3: TGTGCCAGCTCACCAGAGAATTATAGCAATCAGCCCCAGCATTTT.

The CDR3 region is CASSESRLAAPLYNEQFF. The CDR3, as DNA: TGTGCCAGCAGTGAATCTCGGCTAGCGGCCCCCCTTTACAATGAGCAGTTCTTC. This chain connects TRBV25-1 to TRBJ2-1, with 7 bases aligning to TRBD2. Germline CDR1 reads MGHDK; CDR2 reads SYGVNS. This CDR3 is built from 18 residues. V was clipped by 1 base and J by 4 bases; unmatched bases: 13.

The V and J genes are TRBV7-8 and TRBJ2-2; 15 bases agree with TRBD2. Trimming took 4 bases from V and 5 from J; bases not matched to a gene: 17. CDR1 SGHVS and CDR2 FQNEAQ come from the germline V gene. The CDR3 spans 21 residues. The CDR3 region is CASSSLLRGGLAGGGTGELFF. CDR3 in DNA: TGTGCCAGCAGCTCACTACTGAGGGGGGGACTAGCGGGAGGAGGGACCGGGGAGCTGTTTTTT.

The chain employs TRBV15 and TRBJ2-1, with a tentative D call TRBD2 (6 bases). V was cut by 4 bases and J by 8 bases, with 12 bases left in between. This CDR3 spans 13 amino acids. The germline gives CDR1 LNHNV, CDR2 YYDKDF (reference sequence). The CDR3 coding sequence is TGTGCCACCAGCAATGGGAGGACGGATGAGCAGTTCTTC. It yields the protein CATSNGRTDEQFF.

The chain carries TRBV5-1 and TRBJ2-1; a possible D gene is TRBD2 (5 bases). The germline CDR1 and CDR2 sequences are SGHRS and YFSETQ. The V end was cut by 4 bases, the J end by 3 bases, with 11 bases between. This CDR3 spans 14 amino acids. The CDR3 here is CASSKEEIYNEQFF. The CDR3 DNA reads TGCGCCAGCAGCAAGGAGGAGATCTACAATGAGCAGTTCTTC. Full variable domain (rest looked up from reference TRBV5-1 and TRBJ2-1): KAGVTQTPRYLIKTRGQQVTLSCSPISGHRSVSWYQQTPGQGLQFLFEYFSETQRNKGNFPGRFSGRQFSNSRSEMNVSTLELGDSALYLCASSKEEIYNEQFFGPGTRLTVL.

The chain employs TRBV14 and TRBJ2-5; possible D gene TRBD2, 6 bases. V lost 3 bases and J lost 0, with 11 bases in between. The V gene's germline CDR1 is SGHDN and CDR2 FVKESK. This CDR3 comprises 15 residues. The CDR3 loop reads CASSQDIADQETQYF. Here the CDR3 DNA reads TGTGCCAGCAGCCAGGATATAGCGGACCAAGAGACCCAGTACTTC. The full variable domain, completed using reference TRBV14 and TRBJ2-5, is EAGVTQFPSHSVIEKGQTVTLRCDPISGHDNLYWYRRVMGKEIKFLLHFVKESKQDESGMPNNRFLAERTGGTYSTLKVQPAELEDSGVYFCASSQDIADQETQYFGPGTRLLVL.

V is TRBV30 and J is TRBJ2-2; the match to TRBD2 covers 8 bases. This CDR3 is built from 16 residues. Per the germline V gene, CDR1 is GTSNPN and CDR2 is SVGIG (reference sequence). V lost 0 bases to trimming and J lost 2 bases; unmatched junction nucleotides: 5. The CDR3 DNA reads TGTGCCTGGAGTGTAAGGCTAGCGGGTAACACCGGGGAGCTGTTTTTT. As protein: CAWSVRLAGNTGELFF.

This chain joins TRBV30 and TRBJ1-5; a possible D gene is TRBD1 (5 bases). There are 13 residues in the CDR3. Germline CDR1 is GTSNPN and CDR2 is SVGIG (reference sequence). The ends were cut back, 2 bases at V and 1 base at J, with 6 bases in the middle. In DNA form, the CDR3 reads TGTGCCTGGAGTAGGGGAAGCAATCAGCCCCAGCATTTT. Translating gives CAWSRGSNQPQHF. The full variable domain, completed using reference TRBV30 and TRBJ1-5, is SQTIHQWPATLVQPVGSPLSLECTVEGTSNPNLYWYRQAAGRGLQLLFYSVGIGQISSEVPQNLSASRPQDRQFILSSKKLLLSDSGFYLCAWSRGSNQPQHFGDGTRLSIL.

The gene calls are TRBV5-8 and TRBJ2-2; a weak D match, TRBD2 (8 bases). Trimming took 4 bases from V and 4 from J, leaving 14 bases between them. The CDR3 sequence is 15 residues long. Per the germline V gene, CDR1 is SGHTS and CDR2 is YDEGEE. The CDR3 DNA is TGTGCCAGCAGCCGGGAGGGACAGTTCACCGGGGAGCTGTTTTTT. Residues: CASSREGQFTGELFF.

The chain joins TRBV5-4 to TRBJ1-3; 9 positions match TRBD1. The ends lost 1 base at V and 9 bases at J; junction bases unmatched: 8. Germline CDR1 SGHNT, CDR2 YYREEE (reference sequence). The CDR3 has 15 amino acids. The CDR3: CASSLLGQGKPTIYF. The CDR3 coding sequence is TGTGCCAGCAGCTTGTTGGGACAGGGAAAACCCACCATATATTTT.

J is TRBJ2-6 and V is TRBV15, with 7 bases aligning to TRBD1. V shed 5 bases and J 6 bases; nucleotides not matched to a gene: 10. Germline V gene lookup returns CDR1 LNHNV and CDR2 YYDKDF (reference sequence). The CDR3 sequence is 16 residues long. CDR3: CATSRTRGRVANVLTF. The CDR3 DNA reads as TGTGCCACCAGCCGGACGAGGGGGCGAGTGGCCAACGTCCTGACTTTC. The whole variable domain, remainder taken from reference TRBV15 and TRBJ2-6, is DAMVIQNPRYQVTQFGKPVTLSCSQTLNHNVMYWYQQKSSQAPKLLFHYYDKDFNNEADTPDNFQSRRPNTSFCFLDIRSPGLGDTAMYLCATSRTRGRVANVLTFGAGSRLTVL.